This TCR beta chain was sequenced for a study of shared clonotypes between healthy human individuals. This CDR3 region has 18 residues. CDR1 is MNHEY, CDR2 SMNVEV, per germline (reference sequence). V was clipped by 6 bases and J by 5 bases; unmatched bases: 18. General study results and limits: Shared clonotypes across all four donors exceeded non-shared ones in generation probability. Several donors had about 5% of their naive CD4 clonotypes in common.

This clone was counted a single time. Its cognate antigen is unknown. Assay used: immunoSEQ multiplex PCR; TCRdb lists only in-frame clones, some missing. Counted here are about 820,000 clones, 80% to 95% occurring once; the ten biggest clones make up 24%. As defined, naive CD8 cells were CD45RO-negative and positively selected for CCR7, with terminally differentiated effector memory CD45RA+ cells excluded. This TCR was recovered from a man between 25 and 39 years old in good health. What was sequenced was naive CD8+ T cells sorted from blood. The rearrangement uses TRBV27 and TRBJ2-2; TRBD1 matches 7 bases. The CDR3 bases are TGTGCCAGCAGACCCAATTATTTAGGACAGGATCCTACCGGGGAGCTGTTTTTT. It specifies CASRPNYLGQDPTGELFF.